The 15 T cell receptor beta chains reported below all come from one sample, sequenced in a study of post-analysis software for immune sequencing data (dated by TCRdb to 2015 to 2017). Their antigen targets remain unknown. Receptors were amplified or captured by PCR. Sequencing used an Illumina HiSeq 2500. To reduce PCR and sequencing biases, unique molecular identifiers were built into the TCR beta cDNA libraries. Starting from the raw public reads, TCRdb applied fastp trimming at Q25, assembled clones with MiXCR and retained in-frame beta chains. Every CDR3 protein is listed once, alongside the most common genes and DNA of its rows. Counted in this sample were over 300,000 distinct CDR3 sequences; approximately 33% of them appeared once. About an eighth of the sample goes to the ten largest clones. Study-wide findings and limitations: Significantly higher frequencies in patients than in controls were found for roughly 5 TRBV segments, including TRBV5-6, TRBV5-1 and TRBV20-1.

The sequencing sample was made of blood. The receptors originated from a girl aged 5 to 17 with multiple sclerosis.

This clonotype has more than one count but fewer than ten. This sequence joins TRBV12-3 or TRBV12-4 and TRBJ1-4; D might be TRBD1 (6 bases). Trimming stripped 3 bases from V and 7 bases from J, with 15 bases between. The length of the CDR3 is 15 residues. CDR3 in DNA: TGTGCCAGCAGTTTCGAGAACAGGGAGAGTGAAAAACTGTTTTTT. Translation gives CASSFENRESEKLFF.

The genes are TRBV4-3 and TRBJ2-5; TRBD1 or TRBD2 may be the D gene (6 bases each). V lost 5 bases and J 3 bases, leaving 16 bases between the germline ends. The length of the CDR3 is 15 residues. Germline V gene lookup returns CDR1 LGHNA and CDR2 YSLEER. CDR3: CASSSRRGNEETQYF. In nucleotides, the CDR3 is TGCGCCAGCAGCTCCCGGAGGGGGAATGAAGAGACCCAGTACTTC.

The V gene is TRBV7-9, the J gene TRBJ2-7; a possible D gene is TRBD1 (6 bases). The CDR3 contains 14 residues. Germline CDR1 SEHNR, CDR2 FQNEAQ (reference sequence). With 1 base removed from V and 5 bases from J, the gap between germline ends came to 12 bases. In nucleotides, the CDR3 is TGTGCCAGCAGCTTAGTCGAGGGGGTTGACGAGCAGTACTTC. This translates into CASSLVEGVDEQYF.

This clonotype has only a few counts. The V and J genes are TRBV20-1 and TRBJ2-3, with 9 nucleotides matching TRBD1. Germline V CDR1 and CDR2: DFQATT, SNEGSKA (reference sequence). V lost 1 base to trimming and J lost 11 bases; unmatched junction nucleotides: 10. This CDR3 is 14 amino acids long. CDR3 loop: CSARAGQGMERQYF. Written as DNA, the CDR3 is TGCAGTGCTAGAGCGGGACAGGGAATGGAAAGGCAGTATTTT.

The CDR3 DNA sequence: TGCAGCGTTATTAGACAGGGCTCGGTGGGGGAGCAGTTCTTC. Translated: CSVIRQGSVGEQFF. The genes are TRBV29-1 and TRBJ2-1; 7 positions match TRBD1. V trimming: 5 bases; J trimming: 10 bases; junction bases outside the gene matches: 14. Germline V CDR1 and CDR2: SQVTM, ANQGSEA. The CDR3 length is 14 residues.

V usage is TRBV5-1 and J usage is TRBJ2-7, with 10 nucleotides matching TRBD2. The CDR3 length is 16 residues. With V trimmed by 0 bases and J by 6 bases, 9 bases remained unmatched. CDR1 and CDR2 (germline): SGHRS, YFSETQ. Written as DNA, the CDR3 is TGCGCCAGCAGCTTGGAAGCGGGGGGGGCCTTGGGCGAGCAGTACTTC. It translates to CASSLEAGGALGEQYF.

This chain connects TRBV10-2 to TRBJ2-7, with TRBD2 matching 7 bases. The length of the CDR3 is 15 residues. CDR1 WSHSY and CDR2 SAAADI come from the germline V gene. The J segment lost 0 bases and the V segment lost 3 bases, leaving 5 bases of the junction unmatched. The CDR3 DNA reads TGCGCCAGCAGTGATCGAGCGGGGTTCTCCTACGAGCAGTACTTC. Amino acid sequence: CASSDRAGFSYEQYF.

This sequence joins TRBV20-1 and TRBJ2-5; tentative D call: TRBD2 (7 bases). V lost 0 bases and J lost 5, with 10 bases in between. There are 13 residues in the CDR3. Germline CDR1 is DFQATT and CDR2 is SNEGSKA (reference sequence). In nucleotides, the CDR3 is TGCAGTGCTAGAGATCGCGGGGGCGAGACCCAGTACTTC. Translating it yields CSARDRGGETQYF.

This clonotype was observed once. V and J are TRBV6-2 or TRBV6-3 and TRBJ1-5, with D unclear. Germline lookup yields CDR1 MNHEY and CDR2 SVGEGT. The CDR3 runs to 12 residues. V shed 2 bases and J shed 4 bases, with 3 bases lying between them. The CDR3 coding sequence is TGTGCCAGCAGTTACGGGAATCAGCCCCAGCATTTT. As protein: CASSYGNQPQHF.

The V call is TRBV6-6, the J call TRBJ2-1, with 9 bases that match TRBD2. Germline V gene sequence: CDR1 MNHNY, CDR2 SVGAGI (reference sequence). The CDR3 spans 15 residues. After removal of 7 bases from V and 2 bases from J, the junction contained 6 bases not matched to a gene. The CDR3 is CASKPPSGAYNEQFF. CDR3 coding DNA: TGTGCCAGCAAACCCCCTAGCGGGGCCTACAATGAGCAGTTCTTC.

This rearrangement joins TRBV19 to TRBJ2-3, with unresolved D. Trimming removed 0 bases from V and 6 bases from J, with 10 bases in between. Germline CDR1 and CDR2: LNHDA and SQIVND (reference sequence). The CDR3 runs to 14 residues. CDR3 protein: CASSIDRSEDTQYF. The CDR3 region has the DNA TGTGCCAGTAGTATAGATAGGAGCGAGGATACGCAGTATTTT.

A few counts support this clonotype. This chain joins TRBV6-5 and TRBJ1-2; perhaps TRBD1 as D (5 bases). CDR1 is MNHEY, CDR2 SVGAGI, per germline. This CDR3 region has 16 residues. V lost 5 bases and J lost 2, with 18 bases in between. CDR3 in DNA: TGTGCCAGCAGTACCCCCAGACAGAGACGAAACTATGGCTACACCTTC. Translating it yields CASSTPRQRRNYGYTF.

This clonotype turned up a few times. The chain uses TRBV18 and TRBJ2-4, with 12 positions matching TRBD1. This CDR3 comprises 17 residues. Germline V CDR1 and CDR2: KGHSH, LQKENI. V lost 3 bases, J lost 3 bases, and 6 bases stayed unmatched. CDR3 sequence reads: CASSPGQGASGKNIQYF. The DNA of the CDR3 is TGTGCCAGCTCACCGGGACAGGGGGCGAGTGGCAAAAACATTCAGTACTTC.

The chain uses TRBV15 and TRBJ2-1; TRBD2 aligns across 9 bases. The germline V gene has CDR1 LNHNV and CDR2 YYDKDF (reference sequence). The CDR3 totals 16 residues. The V segment lost 5 bases and the J segment 5 bases; nucleotides outside the gene matches: 10. This CDR3 reads CATSGLGGGADNEQFF. CDR3 DNA sequence: TGTGCCACCAGCGGACTCGGCGGGGGGGCCGACAATGAGCAGTTCTTC.

The rearrangement links TRBV6-2 or TRBV6-3 to TRBJ2-5; 11 positions match TRBD2. In germline, CDR1 is MNHEY, CDR2 SVGEGT. Trimming at V came to 6 bases and at J to 5 bases, leaving 8 bases not matched to a gene. CDR3 length equals 15 residues. The CDR3 DNA reads as TGTGCCAGCAGGCGACTAGCGGGGCTCGGGGAGACCCAGTACTTC. Residues: CASRRLAGLGETQYF.